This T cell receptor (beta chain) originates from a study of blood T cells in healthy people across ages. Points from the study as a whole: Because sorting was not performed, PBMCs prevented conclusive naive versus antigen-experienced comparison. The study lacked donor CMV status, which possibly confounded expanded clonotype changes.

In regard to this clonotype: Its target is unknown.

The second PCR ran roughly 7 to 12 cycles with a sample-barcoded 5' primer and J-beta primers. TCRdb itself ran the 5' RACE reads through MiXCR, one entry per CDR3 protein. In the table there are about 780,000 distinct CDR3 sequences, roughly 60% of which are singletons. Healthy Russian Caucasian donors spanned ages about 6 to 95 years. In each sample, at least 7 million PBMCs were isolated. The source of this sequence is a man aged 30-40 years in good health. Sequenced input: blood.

The CDR3 protein is CASSFGLAGATYNEQFF. The CDR3 DNA sequence: TGTGCCAGCAGCTTCGGACTAGCGGGGGCCACCTACAATGAGCAGTTCTTC. The chain has TRBV7-2 and TRBJ2-1, with 13 bases matching TRBD2. Germline values: CDR1 SGHTA, CDR2 FQGNSA. J lost 2 bases, V lost 3 bases, and 4 bases had no gene match. This CDR3 contains 17 residues.